This TCR beta chain was recovered during a study of glioma-infiltrating T cells. Notes on the study in general: Above-expected tissue-blood divergence occurred in all gliomas, most in low-grade ones.

V was clipped by 3 bases and J by 5 bases; unmatched bases: 6. The CDR3 runs 15 residues. CDR1 is LGHNA and CDR2 is YNFKEQ in the germline V gene. This clonotype showed up just a few times. Antigen: not known. Amplification of TCR alpha and beta CDR3 regions from RNA used iRepertoire nested multiplex PCR. TCRdb itself ran the multiplex PCR reads through MiXCR, one entry per CDR3 protein. Seen here are under 200,000 distinct CDR3 sequences, roughly 45% observed once, and the top ten hold around 5.2%. Input material: glioma tissue, nonneoplastic brain tissue, or PBMCs (not recorded which). The origin of this receptor is a human donor with low-grade glioma or glioblastoma, undergoing nonglioma brain surgery, or in good health (not recorded which). The gene calls are TRBV4-2 and TRBJ2-3; 9 bases line up with TRBD2. CDR3 nucleotide sequence: TGTGCCAGCAGCCAGACTAGCGGTAAACAAGATACGCAGTATTTT. Encoded protein: CASSQTSGKQDTQYF.